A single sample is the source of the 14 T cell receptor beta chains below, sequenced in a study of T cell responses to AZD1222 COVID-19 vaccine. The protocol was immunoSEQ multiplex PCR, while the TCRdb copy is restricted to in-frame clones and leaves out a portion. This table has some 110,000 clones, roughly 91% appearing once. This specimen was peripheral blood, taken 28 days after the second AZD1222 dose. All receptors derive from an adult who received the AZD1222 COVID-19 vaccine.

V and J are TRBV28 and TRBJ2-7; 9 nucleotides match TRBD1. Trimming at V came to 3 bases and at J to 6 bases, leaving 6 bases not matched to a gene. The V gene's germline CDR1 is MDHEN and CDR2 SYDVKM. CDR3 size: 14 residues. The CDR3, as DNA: TGTGCCAGCAGTTTTACAGGGGGCGCCGGCGAGCAGTACTTC. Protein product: CASSFTGGAGEQYF.

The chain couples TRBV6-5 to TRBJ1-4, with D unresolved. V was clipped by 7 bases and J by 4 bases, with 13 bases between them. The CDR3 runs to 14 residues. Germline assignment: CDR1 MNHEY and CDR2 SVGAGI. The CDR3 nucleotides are TGTGCCAGCACTTATCACAGTGTTAATGAAAAACTGTTTTTT. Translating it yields CASTYHSVNEKLFF.

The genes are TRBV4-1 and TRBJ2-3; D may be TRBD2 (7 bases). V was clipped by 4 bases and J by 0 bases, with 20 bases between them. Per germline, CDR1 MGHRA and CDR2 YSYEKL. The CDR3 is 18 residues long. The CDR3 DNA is TGCGCCAGCAGCCTTTTAGGATTGGGGGGGGGCAGCACAGATACGCAGTATTTT. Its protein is CASSLLGLGGGSTDTQYF.

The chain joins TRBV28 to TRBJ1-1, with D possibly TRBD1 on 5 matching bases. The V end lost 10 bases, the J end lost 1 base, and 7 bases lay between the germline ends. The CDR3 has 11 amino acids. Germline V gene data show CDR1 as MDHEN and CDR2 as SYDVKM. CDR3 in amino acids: CAIQGNTEAFF. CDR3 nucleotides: TGTGCCATCCAGGGGAACACTGAAGCTTTCTTT.

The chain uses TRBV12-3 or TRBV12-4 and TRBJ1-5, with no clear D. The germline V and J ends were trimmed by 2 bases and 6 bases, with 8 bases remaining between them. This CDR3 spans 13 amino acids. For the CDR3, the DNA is TGTGCCAGCAGTTTACGGGTCCCTCAGCCCCAGCATTTT. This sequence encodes CASSLRVPQPQHF.

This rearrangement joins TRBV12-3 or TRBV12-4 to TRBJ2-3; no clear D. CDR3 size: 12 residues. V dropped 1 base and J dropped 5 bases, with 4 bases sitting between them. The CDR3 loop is CASSLGGDTQYF. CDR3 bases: TGTGCCAGCAGTTTAGGAGGAGATACGCAGTATTTT.

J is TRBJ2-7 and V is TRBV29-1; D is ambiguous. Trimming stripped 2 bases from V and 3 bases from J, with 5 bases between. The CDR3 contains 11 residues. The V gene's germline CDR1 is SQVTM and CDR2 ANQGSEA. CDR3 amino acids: CSVETDYEQYF. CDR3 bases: TGCAGCGTTGAAACGGACTACGAGCAGTACTTC.

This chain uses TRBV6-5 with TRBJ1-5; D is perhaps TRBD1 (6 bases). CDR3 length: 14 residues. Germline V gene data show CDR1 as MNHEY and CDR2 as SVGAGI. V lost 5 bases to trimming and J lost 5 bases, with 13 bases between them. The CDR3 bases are TGTGCCAGCAGTCCCGGACAGCGGCATCAGCCCCAGCATTTT. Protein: CASSPGQRHQPQHF.

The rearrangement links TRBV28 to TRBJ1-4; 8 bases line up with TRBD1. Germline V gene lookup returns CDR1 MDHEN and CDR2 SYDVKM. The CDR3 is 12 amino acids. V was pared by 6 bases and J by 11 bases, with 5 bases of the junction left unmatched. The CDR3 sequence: CASSTTGAKLFF. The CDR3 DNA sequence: TGTGCCAGCAGCACGACAGGGGCGAAACTGTTTTTT.

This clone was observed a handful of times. CDR3 residues: CASSLARVISPLHF. In DNA, the CDR3 is TGTGCCAGCAGCTTAGCCCGGGTGATTTCACCCCTCCACTTT. V and J are TRBV7-9 and TRBJ1-6; D unclear. Trimming removed 0 bases from V and 9 bases from J, with 9 bases in between. The germline gives CDR1 SEHNR, CDR2 FQNEAQ (reference sequence). The CDR3 consists of 14 residues.

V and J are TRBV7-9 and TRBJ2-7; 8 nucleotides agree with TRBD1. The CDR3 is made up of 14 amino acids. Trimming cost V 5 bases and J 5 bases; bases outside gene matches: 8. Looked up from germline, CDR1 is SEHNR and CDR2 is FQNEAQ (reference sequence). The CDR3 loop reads CASSPRTGIHEQYF. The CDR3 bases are TGTGCCAGCAGCCCCCGGACAGGGATCCACGAGCAGTACTTC.

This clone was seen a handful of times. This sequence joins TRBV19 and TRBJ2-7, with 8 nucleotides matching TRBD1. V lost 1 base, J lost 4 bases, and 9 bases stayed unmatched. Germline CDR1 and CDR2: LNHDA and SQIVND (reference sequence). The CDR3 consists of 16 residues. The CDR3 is CASSIVAGGSWYEQYF. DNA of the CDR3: TGTGCCAGTAGTATAGTGGCAGGGGGCTCTTGGTACGAGCAGTACTTC.

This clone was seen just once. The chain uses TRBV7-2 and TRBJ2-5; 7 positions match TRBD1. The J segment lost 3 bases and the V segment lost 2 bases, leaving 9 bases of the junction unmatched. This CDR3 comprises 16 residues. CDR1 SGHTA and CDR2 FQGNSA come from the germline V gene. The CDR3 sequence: CASSLQRDRRKETQYF. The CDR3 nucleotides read TGTGCCAGCAGCTTACAAAGGGACAGACGGAAAGAGACCCAGTACTTC.

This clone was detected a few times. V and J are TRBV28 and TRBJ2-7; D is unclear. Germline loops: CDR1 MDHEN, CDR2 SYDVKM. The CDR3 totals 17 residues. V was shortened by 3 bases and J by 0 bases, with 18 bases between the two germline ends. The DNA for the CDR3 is TGTGCCAGCAGTTTCGATTGGGCCGGAAGGAGCTCCTACGAGCAGTACTTC. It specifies CASSFDWAGRSSYEQYF.